The present TCR beta chain was sequenced within a study of blood T cells in healthy people across ages. Study-wide results and caveats: Since the PBMCs were unsorted, naive and antigen-experienced cells could not be conclusively compared. Not knowing donor CMV status may have confounded expanded clonotype changes.

In its sample, this clonotype was seen a few times. What it binds is not known. A second PCR of about 7 to 12 cycles used a sample-barcoded 5' primer and a J-beta primer mix. Template switching added a 12-random-nucleotide identifier to every cDNA molecule. In TCRdb, the 5' RACE reads were re-called with MiXCR into one record per CDR3 protein. The sample lists around 1,800,000 distinct CDR3 sequences, more than 35% occurring once. From germline, CDR1 is SQVTM and CDR2 ANQGSEA. The CDR3 sequence is 13 residues long. Trimming cost V 7 bases and J 5 bases, with 15 bases left between them. Every sample had a minimum of 6 million PBMCs isolated.

Sequencing input: blood. The TCR originated in a human donor in good health. The V call is TRBV29-1, the J call TRBJ2-1; perhaps TRBD1 as D (6 bases). Written as DNA, the CDR3 is TGCAGCGCGAGAGGGGGTTCTAACAATGAGCAGTTCTTC. Its translation: CSARGGSNNEQFF.